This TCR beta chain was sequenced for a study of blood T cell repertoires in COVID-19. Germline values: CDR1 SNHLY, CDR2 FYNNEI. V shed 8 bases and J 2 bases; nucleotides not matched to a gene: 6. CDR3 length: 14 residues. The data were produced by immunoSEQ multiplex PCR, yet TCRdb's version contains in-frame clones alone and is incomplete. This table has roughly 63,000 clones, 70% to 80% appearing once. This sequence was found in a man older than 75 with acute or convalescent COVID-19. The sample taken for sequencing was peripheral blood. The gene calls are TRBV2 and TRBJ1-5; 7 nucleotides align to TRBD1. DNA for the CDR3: TGTGCCAGCCGCGGAACAGGGGGCAATCAGCCCCAGCATTTT. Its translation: CASRGTGGNQPQHF.